This T cell receptor (beta chain) was sequenced during a study of blood T cell repertoires in COVID-19. Study at large: Sites in the United States, Italy and Spain provided acute and convalescent COVID-19 samples. Sources were T cells, B-cell-depleted T cells, or PBMCs; the material itself was cDNA or gDNA.

How the authors handled the data: From reference gene primer amplification, estimates of nucleated cell counts were derived. Assay used: immunoSEQ multiplex PCR; TCRdb lists only in-frame clones, some missing. Clone size and the V and J calls come from that table; the DNA yielded D and trimming. Of 350,000 to 500,000 clones listed, approximately 90% are singletons. In germline, CDR1 is MDHEN, CDR2 SYDVKM. The CDR3 is 12 amino acids. Between the trimmed V and J ends, which lost 10 bases and 8 bases, there was a span of 15 bases. The sequence came from a woman younger than 30 who had been exposed to COVID-19. This rearrangement joins TRBV28 to TRBJ2-1; D unresolved. Source material: PBMCs or T cells enriched from blood (not recorded which). This CDR3 is CATREYSDEQFF. The CDR3 coding sequence is TGTGCCACTCGAGAGTACTCCGATGAGCAGTTCTTC.